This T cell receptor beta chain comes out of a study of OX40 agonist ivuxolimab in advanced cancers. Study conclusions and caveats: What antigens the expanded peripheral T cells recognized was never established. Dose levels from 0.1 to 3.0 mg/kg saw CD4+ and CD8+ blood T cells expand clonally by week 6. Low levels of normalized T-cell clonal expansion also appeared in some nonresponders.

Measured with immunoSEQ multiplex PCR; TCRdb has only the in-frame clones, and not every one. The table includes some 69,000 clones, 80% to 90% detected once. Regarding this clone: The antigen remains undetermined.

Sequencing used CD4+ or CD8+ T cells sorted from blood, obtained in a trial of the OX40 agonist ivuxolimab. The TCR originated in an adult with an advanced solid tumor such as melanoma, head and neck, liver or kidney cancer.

The CDR3, as DNA: TGTGCCAGCAGTCCTCGTCTGAGCTCTGGAAACACCATATATTTT. This gives the protein CASSPRLSSGNTIYF. This chain uses TRBV2 with TRBJ1-3; D is unresolved. The CDR3 is 15 residues long. Germline V lookup: CDR1 SNHLY, CDR2 FYNNEI. Trimming left V 5 bases short and J 0 bases short, with 11 bases between. Filled out from reference TRBV2 and TRBJ1-3, the complete variable domain reads EPEVTQTPSHQVTQMGQEVILRCVPISNHLYFYWYRQILGQKVEFLVSFYNNEISEKSEIFDDQFSVERPDGSNFTLKIRSTKLEDSAMYFCASSPRLSSGNTIYFGEGSWLTVV.